Each of the 9 T cell receptor beta chains below was sequenced from the same sample in a study of blood T cell repertoires in COVID-19. Measured with immunoSEQ multiplex PCR; TCRdb has only the in-frame clones, and not every one. The sample lists over 130,000 clones, around three quarters occurring once. What was sequenced was peripheral blood. These receptors all come from a man aged 50 to 60 with acute or convalescent COVID-19.

This clone has a single count. This chain connects TRBV19 to TRBJ2-5; a weak D match, TRBD1 (6 bases). Germline V gives CDR1 LNHDA, CDR2 SQIVND (reference sequence). CDR3 length equals 15 residues. The ends were cut back, 3 bases at V and 6 bases at J, with 17 bases in the middle. CDR3 sequence: CASSMVTGNVQTQYF. CDR3 nucleotides: TGTGCCAGTAGTATGGTTACAGGGAATGTGCAGACCCAGTACTTC.

This clone was counted once. The chain combines TRBV27 with TRBJ2-7; the match to TRBD1 covers 8 bases. This CDR3 region has 14 residues. Germline-derived CDR1 and CDR2 are MNHEY and SMNVEV (reference sequence). V shed 5 bases, J shed 6 bases, and the junction held 9 bases outside the gene matches. This CDR3 reads CASSPSLQGVEQYV. The CDR3 DNA sequence: TGTGCCAGCAGTCCGTCGCTACAGGGGGTCGAGCAGTACGTC.

The V gene is TRBV5-5, the J gene TRBJ2-7; TRBD1 matches 12 bases. The CDR3 extends over 16 amino acids. The V segment lost 2 bases and the J segment 3 bases; nucleotides outside the gene matches: 6. Germline CDR1 is SGHKS and CDR2 is YYEKEE (reference sequence). The CDR3 nucleotides are TGTGCCAGCAGCTTCCAGGGACAGGGGGCTATCTACGAGCAGTACTTC. Translation: CASSFQGQGAIYEQYF.

The chain joins TRBV19 to TRBJ1-5; TRBD1 aligns across 8 bases. J lost 0 bases, V lost 2 bases, and 12 bases had no gene match. Per germline, CDR1 LNHDA and CDR2 SQIVND (reference sequence). The CDR3 extends over 19 amino acids. This CDR3 reads CASSISLPGQANSNQPQHF. DNA for the CDR3: TGTGCCAGTAGTATATCCCTTCCGGGACAGGCAAATAGCAATCAGCCCCAGCATTTT.

The chain carries TRBV29-1 and TRBJ1-3; possible D gene TRBD1, 5 bases. Trimming removed 6 bases at V and 0 bases at J, with 9 bases between. The germline gives CDR1 SQVTM, CDR2 ANQGSEA. CDR3 length equals 13 residues. The CDR3 sequence is CSVAQDSGNTIYF. CDR3 DNA sequence: TGCAGCGTAGCACAGGACTCTGGAAACACCATATATTTT.

The chain links TRBV15 to TRBJ1-6; 7 positions agree with TRBD1. This CDR3 region has 15 residues. V shed 2 bases and J 7 bases; nucleotides not matched to a gene: 5. Germline V gene sequence: CDR1 LNHNV, CDR2 YYDKDF (reference sequence). This CDR3 is CATSRSGGQNSPLHF. CDR3 DNA: TGTGCCACCAGCAGATCCGGGGGACAGAATTCACCCCTCCACTTT.

The V and J genes are TRBV30 and TRBJ1-2; the D gene is possibly TRBD1 (5 bases). V shed 3 bases and J shed 7 bases, with 24 bases lying between them. The CDR3 has 16 amino acids. Germline V gene sequence: CDR1 GTSNPN, CDR2 SVGIG (reference sequence). CDR3 sequence (DNA): TGTGCCTGGAGGAGGTCCCCTACAGGAGCAGCGGGTGGCTACACCTTC. This gives the protein CAWRRSPTGAAGGYTF.

The chain employs TRBV10-3 and TRBJ2-5; D gene unclear. V was shortened by 6 bases and J by 2 bases, with 7 bases between the two germline ends. The CDR3 contains 12 residues. Germline-derived CDR1 and CDR2 are ENHRY and SYGVKD. In nucleotides, the CDR3 is TGTGCCATCAGCCCCAGACAAGAGACCCAGTACTTC. This codes for CAISPRQETQYF.

This clone was found many times. Different DNA sequences within this sample yield the same CDR3. V gene TRBV5-1 combines with J gene TRBJ1-6; possibly TRBD1 for D (5 bases). Trimming removed 0 bases from V and 6 bases from J, with 10 bases in between. The CDR3 is 15 residues long. Germline lookup yields CDR1 SGHRS and CDR2 YFSETQ. CDR3 DNA sequence: TGCGCCAGCAGCTTGGCTGGGGCAGTTAATTCACCCCTCCACTTT. It codes for CASSLAGAVNSPLHF.